These 28 T cell receptor beta chains share one sample of origin, sequenced in a study of cytomegalovirus exposure and HLA in healthy donors. 13 Jbeta primers and 60 Vbeta primers were used for the PCR. TCRdb keeps only in-frame clones here, not all; method: immunoSEQ multiplex PCR. The sample holds approximately 140,000 clones, 55% to 75% seen once. Material for sequencing was PBMCs. These receptors all come from an older woman in good health and CMV-seropositive.

This clone has only a few counts. The chain recombines TRBV6-1 with TRBJ2-7; 9 nucleotides match TRBD1. Trimming at V came to 1 base and at J to 2 bases, leaving 3 bases not matched to a gene. Germline V lookup: CDR1 MNHNS, CDR2 SASEGT. The CDR3 totals 15 residues. This chain's CDR3 is CASSEGGTGTYEQYF. CDR3 bases: TGTGCCAGCAGTGAAGGGGGGACAGGGACCTACGAGCAGTACTTC.

The chain recombines TRBV10-3 with TRBJ2-1, with 7 nucleotides matching TRBD2. CDR3 length: 17 residues. Germline assignment: CDR1 ENHRY and CDR2 SYGVKD. Trimming took 0 bases from V and 2 from J; bases not matched to a gene: 7. CDR3 in DNA: TGTGCCATCAGTGAGTCCGACCCTCGGGGGGCCTACAATGAGCAGTTCTTC. The encoded protein is CAISESDPRGAYNEQFF.

This clone was seen more than once but under ten times. The J gene is TRBJ2-3, the V gene TRBV27; D might be TRBD1 (5 bases). The CDR3 contains 16 residues. Germline V CDR1 and CDR2: MNHEY, SMNVEV (reference sequence). Trimming took off 7 bases at V and 2 bases at J, with 19 bases between the two ends. CDR3 DNA: TGTGCCAGCACCCCCAAGGGGTTGGGCCACACAGATACGCAGTATTTT. Translation: CASTPKGLGHTDTQYF.

In this sample, this clone turned up a few times. The chain is built from TRBV28 and TRBJ2-7, with 8 bases fitting TRBD1. The CDR3 sequence is 14 residues long. Germline lookup yields CDR1 MDHEN and CDR2 SYDVKM. V was pared by 5 bases and J by 2 bases, with 5 bases of the junction left unmatched. CDR3 bases: TGTGCCAGCAGTCCGTCGGACAGGGCCTACGAGCAGTACTTC. Protein: CASSPSDRAYEQYF.

Here the CDR3 DNA reads TGTGCCAGCAGCTTTTTCCCTAGCGCCGGCACCGGGGAGCTGTTTTTT. Translating gives CASSFFPSAGTGELFF. This chain uses TRBV7-3 with TRBJ2-2; a possible D gene is TRBD2 (6 bases). This CDR3 has 16 residues. The ends were cut back, 3 bases at V and 4 bases at J, with 15 bases in the middle. The germline CDR1 and CDR2 sequences are SGHTA and FQGTGA.

This chain connects TRBV30 to TRBJ2-5, with D tentatively TRBD2 (6 bases). TRBJ2-7 matches the DNA end more closely, so the J call is doubtful. The CDR3 runs to 13 residues. The germline CDR1 and CDR2 sequences are GTSNPN and SVGIG (reference sequence). The CDR3 protein is CAWSSGLSYEQYF. The CDR3 bases are TGTGCCTGGAGCTCGGGACTTAGCTACGAGCAGTACTTC.

V gene TRBV27 combines with J gene TRBJ2-1; the match to TRBD1 covers 8 bases. Germline V CDR1 and CDR2: MNHEY, SMNVEV (reference sequence). The V and J ends lost 4 bases and 4 bases, in that order; junction bases with no gene match: 9. This CDR3 is built from 16 residues. The CDR3 loop is CASSSRTGKGYNEQFF. The CDR3, as DNA: TGTGCCAGCAGTTCACGGACAGGGAAAGGTTACAATGAGCAGTTCTTC.

This rearrangement joins TRBV7-2 to TRBJ2-5, with 7 bases that match TRBD2. Germline V lookup: CDR1 SGHTA, CDR2 FQGNSA. Losses at the gene ends were 3 bases for V and 4 bases for J; bases not matched to a gene: 17. This CDR3 has 18 amino acids. As DNA, the CDR3 is TGTGCCAGCAGCTTGGGTAGAAGATGGGGCGGGAGTGGAGAGACCCAGTACTTC. Translation: CASSLGRRWGGSGETQYF. Supplemented by reference TRBV7-2 and TRBJ2-5, the full variable domain reads GAGVSQSPSNKVTEKGKDVELRCDPISGHTALYWYRQSLGQGLEFLIYFQGNSAPDKSGLPSDRFSAERTGGSVSTLTIQRTQQEDSAVYLCASSLGRRWGGSGETQYFGPGTRLLVL.

The chain carries TRBV2 and TRBJ1-1, with 8 nucleotides matching TRBD1. The germline CDR1 and CDR2 sequences are SNHLY and FYNNEI. J lost 5 bases, V lost 5 bases, and 10 bases had no gene match. The CDR3 loop spans 15 amino acids. The CDR3 DNA sequence: TGTGCCAGCAGTCAGACAGGGGTTGGAGGGACTGAAGCTTTCTTT. As protein: CASSQTGVGGTEAFF.

This chain uses TRBV29-1 with TRBJ2-6; D unresolved. Germline CDR1 reads SQVTM; CDR2 reads ANQGSEA. V lost 4 bases and J lost 0, with 7 bases in between. The CDR3 spans 14 residues. The CDR3 region is CSVAAFSGANVLTF. Written as DNA, the CDR3 is TGCAGCGTTGCCGCGTTCTCTGGGGCCAACGTCCTGACTTTC.

The V and J genes are TRBV28 and TRBJ2-1; 9 bases match TRBD2. V shed 2 bases and J 8 bases; nucleotides not matched to a gene: 7. The CDR3 is made up of 15 amino acids. CDR1 MDHEN and CDR2 SYDVKM come from the germline V gene. Here the CDR3 DNA reads TGTGCCAGCAGTTTAGGGGCGGGAGGGCCTTATGAGCAGTTCTTC. Its protein product is CASSLGAGGPYEQFF.

The chain employs TRBV6-5 and TRBJ1-5; 9 nucleotides align to TRBD1. The V gene end was trimmed by 6 bases and the J gene end by 4 bases; junction bases not matched to a gene: 7. Germline assignment: CDR1 MNHEY and CDR2 SVGAGI. The CDR3 extends over 15 amino acids. Here the CDR3 reads CASSSAGTGNQPQHF. In DNA, the CDR3 is TGTGCCAGCAGCTCGGCCGGGACAGGGAATCAGCCCCAGCATTTT.

V and J are TRBV18 and TRBJ2-3, with TRBD1 matching 9 bases. CDR3 length equals 16 residues. Germline trimming cut 3 bases from V and 2 bases from J; bases unmatched to any gene: 6. Germline CDR1 is KGHSH and CDR2 is LQKENI. CDR3 sequence reads: CASSPWTGASTDTQYF. CDR3 coding DNA: TGTGCCAGCTCACCTTGGACAGGGGCCTCCACAGATACGCAGTATTTT.

The genes are TRBV7-3 and TRBJ2-6; 7 bases align to TRBD1. CDR1 and CDR2 (germline): SGHTA, FQGTGA. Trimming at V came to 3 bases and at J to 1 base, leaving 9 bases not matched to a gene. CDR3 length: 18 residues. CDR3: CASSLGRQGRSGANVLTF. The DNA for the CDR3 is TGTGCCAGCAGCTTGGGACGACAGGGACGATCTGGGGCCAACGTCCTGACTTTC.

The chain links TRBV4-3 to TRBJ1-3; D call uncertain. The CDR3 is made up of 15 amino acids. Germline CDR1 and CDR2: LGHNA and YSLEER. The V end lost 0 bases, the J end lost 2 bases, and 8 bases lay between the germline ends. CDR3 sequence reads: CASSQDPGTGNTIYF. CDR3 nucleotides: TGCGCCAGCAGCCAAGACCCGGGTACTGGAAACACCATATATTTT.

V usage is TRBV28 and J usage is TRBJ2-1; 13 positions match TRBD2. This CDR3 region has 15 residues. V gave up 5 bases and J gave up 9 bases; unmatched junction bases: 7. The germline gives CDR1 MDHEN, CDR2 SYDVKM. Here the CDR3 reads CASSAWTSGSFEQFF. For the CDR3, the DNA is TGTGCCAGCAGTGCTTGGACTAGCGGGAGTTTTGAGCAGTTCTTC. Combining the CDR3 with reference TRBV28 and TRBJ2-1 gives the whole variable domain DVKVTQSSRYLVKRTGEKVFLECVQDMDHENMFWYRQDPGLGLRLIYFSYDVKMKEKGDIPEGYSVSREKKERFSLILESASTNQTSMYLCASSAWTSGSFEQFFGPGTRLTVL.

This clone was picked up a small number of times. The chain employs TRBV11-2 and TRBJ2-3; D is uncertain. The V gene's germline CDR1 is SGHAT and CDR2 FQNNGV. V lost 1 base to trimming and J lost 2 bases, with 10 bases between them. The CDR3 runs 15 residues. CDR3 protein: CASSLVGGLTDTQYF. The CDR3 region has the DNA TGTGCCAGCAGCTTAGTCGGCGGTCTCACAGATACGCAGTATTTT.

The chain has TRBV19 and TRBJ2-1; weak D call: TRBD2 (6 bases). The CDR3 runs 14 residues. V lost 4 bases to trimming and J lost 10 bases, with 17 bases between them. Looked up from germline, CDR1 is LNHDA and CDR2 is SQIVND (reference sequence). This chain's CDR3 is CASSTSSAAREQFF. As DNA, the CDR3 is TGTGCCAGTAGTACCTCTAGCGCGGCTAGGGAGCAGTTCTTC. The entire variable domain, with the rest obtained from reference TRBV19 and TRBJ2-1, is as follows: DGGITQSPKYLFRKEGQNVTLSCEQNLNHDAMYWYRQDPGQGLRLIYYSQIVNDFQKGDIAEGYSVSREKKESFPLTVTSAQKNPTAFYLCASSTSSAAREQFFGPGTRLTVL.

The chain employs TRBV7-2 and TRBJ1-5; D ambiguous. Per germline, CDR1 SGHTA and CDR2 FQGNSA. V was pared by 5 bases and J by 0 bases, with 8 bases between. The CDR3 sequence is 14 residues long. CDR3 sequence: CASSGEYSNQPQHF. The CDR3 region has the DNA TGTGCCAGCAGCGGAGAGTATAGCAATCAGCCCCAGCATTTT.

The chain uses TRBV19 and TRBJ2-7; TRBD1 matches at 7 bases. Germline V lookup: CDR1 LNHDA, CDR2 SQIVND (reference sequence). The CDR3 is 14 residues long. The V segment lost 5 bases and the J segment 3 bases; nucleotides outside the gene matches: 7. CDR3 region: CASSQGDTYYEQYF. The DNA of the CDR3 is TGTGCCAGTAGTCAGGGGGACACTTACTACGAGCAGTACTTC.

This clone showed up just a few times. V is TRBV7-2 and J is TRBJ2-1; 7 bases agree with TRBD2. Per germline, CDR1 SGHTA and CDR2 FQGNSA. CDR3 size: 14 residues. J was trimmed by 5 bases and V by 6 bases; bases with no gene match: 7. CDR3 in DNA: TGTGCCAGCAGGGCTAGCGGCCCTAACAATGAGCAGTTCTTC. It codes for CASRASGPNNEQFF.

This chain uses TRBV5-1 with TRBJ2-3, with a tentative D call TRBD2 (6 bases). CDR3 length equals 18 residues. CDR1 is SGHRS, CDR2 YFSETQ, per germline. With 0 bases removed from V and 0 bases from J, the gap between germline ends came to 17 bases. The CDR3 DNA reads as TGCGCCAGCAGCTTGGTCCCAAGACTAGGGACTAGCACAGATACGCAGTATTTT. Translated, it gives CASSLVPRLGTSTDTQYF.

This clone was seen a handful of times. The chain employs TRBV6-6 and TRBJ2-6; 8 bases are a match to TRBD1. Germline trimming cut 7 bases from V and 0 bases from J; bases unmatched to any gene: 5. The CDR3 loop spans 16 amino acids. Germline assignment: CDR1 MNHNY and CDR2 SVGAGI (reference sequence). The CDR3 DNA sequence: TGTGCCAGCACCGGACAGGGACGCTCTGGGGCCAACGTCCTGACTTTC. This encodes CASTGQGRSGANVLTF.

This clone was observed a handful of times. This chain connects TRBV7-2 to TRBJ2-5, with a weak D call TRBD2 (6 bases). This CDR3 is built from 14 residues. Germline lookup yields CDR1 SGHTA and CDR2 FQGNSA. V gave up 0 bases and J gave up 2 bases, with 7 bases separating them. This chain's CDR3 is CASSLAGSQETQYF. CDR3 sequence (DNA): TGTGCCAGCAGCTTAGCCGGGAGTCAAGAGACCCAGTACTTC.

CDR3 in amino acids: CASSLRLAGGGLYNEQFF. Written as DNA, the CDR3 is TGTGCCAGCAGCTTAAGGCTAGCGGGAGGGGGGTTGTACAATGAGCAGTTCTTC. The genes are TRBV7-3 and TRBJ2-1; 12 bases are shared with TRBD2. There are 18 residues in the CDR3. Per germline, CDR1 SGHTA and CDR2 FQGTGA. J lost 4 bases, V lost 1 base, and 8 bases had no gene match. Together with reference TRBV7-3 and TRBJ2-1, the CDR3 gives the full variable domain: GAGVSQTPSNKVTEKGKYVELRCDPISGHTALYWYRQSLGQGPEFLIYFQGTGAADDSGLPNDRFFAVRPEGSVSTLKIQRTERGDSAVYLCASSLRLAGGGLYNEQFFGPGTRLTVL.

This chain links TRBV28 with TRBJ1-5; the match to TRBD1 covers 10 bases. Looked up from germline, CDR1 is MDHEN and CDR2 is SYDVKM. The V and J ends lost 4 bases and 3 bases, in that order; junction bases with no gene match: 6. The CDR3 spans 16 residues. Here the CDR3 reads CASSSPGTGDNQPQHF. The CDR3 region has the DNA TGTGCCAGCAGTTCGCCCGGGACAGGGGACAATCAGCCCCAGCATTTT.

The chain carries TRBV11-1 and TRBJ1-1; D ambiguous. Germline CDR1 reads SGHAT; CDR2 reads FQDESV (reference sequence). The CDR3 contains 14 residues. V lost 5 bases, J lost 3 bases, and 13 bases lay in between. CDR3 nucleotides: TGTGCCAGCAGCCGTGGGCAGGAATACACTGAAGCTTTCTTT. Translating gives CASSRGQEYTEAFF.

For the CDR3, the DNA is TGTGCCAGCAGTCCCTCCGCGGCGGGCGTATCCTACAATGAGCAGTTCTTC. Protein product: CASSPSAAGVSYNEQFF. The chain has TRBV28 and TRBJ2-1; tentative D call: TRBD2 (5 bases). The CDR3 extends over 17 amino acids. The germline V gene has CDR1 MDHEN and CDR2 SYDVKM. Between the trimmed V and J ends, which lost 5 bases and 1 base, there was a span of 18 bases.